A selection of T cell receptor beta chains follows, all from one sample in a study of CD8 T cells in Susac syndrome. A single record per CDR3 protein comes from TCRdb applying MiXCR to the immunoSEQ multiplex PCR reads. The table lists more than 65,000 distinct CDR3 sequences, 95% of them singletons. The material sequenced was CD8+ T cells from PBMCs. These receptors were obtained from a human donor in good health. Each CDR3 is given with its conserved first and last residue. The D gene is left open where the match is weak. Expanded clones are given a class, and other clones once, few, many or no size at all.

abundance,d_gene,j_gene,v_gene,CDR3nt,CDR3aa
-,-,TRBJ2-7,TRBV19,TGTGCCAGTAGTATAGCCTACAGGGCGGGCGACGAGCAGTACTTC,CASSIAYRAGDEQYF
-,-,TRBJ2-7,TRBV28,TGTGCCAGCAGCTCGGCCCGGGACGAGCAGTACTTC,CASSSARDEQYF
-,-,TRBJ1-3,TRBV7-9,TGTGCCAGCGGCGGACAGGGAAACACCATATATTTT,CASGGQGNTIYF
-,TRBD2,TRBJ2-3,TRBV14,TGTGCCAGCAGCCAAGACTGGTCGGCGGGGGACGCAGATACGCAGTATTTT,CASSQDWSAGDADTQYF
-,-,TRBJ2-6,TRBV7-9,TGTGCCAGCCCCCTTGTCCAGAGCGACGTCTTAGTCGGGACCAACGTCCTGATTTTC,CASPLVQSDVLVGTNVLIF
-,-,TRBJ1-5,TRBV4-1,TGCGCCAGCAGCCAAGATACCAATCAGCCCCAGCATTTT,CASSQDTNQPQHF
-,-,TRBJ1-6,TRBV30,TGTGCCTGGATGAACCGGGAATCATATAATTCACCCCTCCACTTT,CAWMNRESYNSPLHF
-,-,TRBJ2-1,TRBV7-9,TGTGCCAGCAGCTCGGACTTAGCCTACAATGAGCAGTTCTTC,CASSSDLAYNEQFF
-,-,TRBJ2-5,TRBV14,TGTGCCAGCAGCCGGCATAGATTCCTGGAGACCCAGTACTTC,CASSRHRFLETQYF
once,-,TRBJ1-5,TRBV7-9,TGTGCCAGCAGCTCGGGCTCAGGGTCCAATCAGCCCCAGCATTTT,CASSSGSGSNQPQHF
once,-,TRBJ1-1,TRBV29-1,TGCAGCGTGGAATCGAACACTGAAGCTTTCTTT,CSVESNTEAFF
-,TRBD2,TRBJ2-1,TRBV7-8,TGTGCCAGCAGCTACAGACTAGCGGGGGGCTACTCCTACAATGAGCAGTTCTTC,CASSYRLAGGYSYNEQFF
-,-,TRBJ2-5,TRBV5-4,TGTGCCAGCAGCGGGCCATTACAAGAGACCCAGTACTTC,CASSGPLQETQYF
-,-,TRBJ1-2,TRBV29-1,TGCAGCGTTGAGAGAGGAGGTGAAAACTATGGCTACACCTTC,CSVERGGENYGYTF
once,TRBD2,TRBJ2-3,TRBV7-9,TGTGCCAGCAGCGCGCGAGCGGGAGTAAGCACAGATACGCAGTATTTT,CASSARAGVSTDTQYF
-,-,TRBJ2-2,TRBV4-1,TGCGCCAGCAGCCAAGGGCCCGCCCTGGGCGGGGAGCTGTTTTTT,CASSQGPALGGELFF